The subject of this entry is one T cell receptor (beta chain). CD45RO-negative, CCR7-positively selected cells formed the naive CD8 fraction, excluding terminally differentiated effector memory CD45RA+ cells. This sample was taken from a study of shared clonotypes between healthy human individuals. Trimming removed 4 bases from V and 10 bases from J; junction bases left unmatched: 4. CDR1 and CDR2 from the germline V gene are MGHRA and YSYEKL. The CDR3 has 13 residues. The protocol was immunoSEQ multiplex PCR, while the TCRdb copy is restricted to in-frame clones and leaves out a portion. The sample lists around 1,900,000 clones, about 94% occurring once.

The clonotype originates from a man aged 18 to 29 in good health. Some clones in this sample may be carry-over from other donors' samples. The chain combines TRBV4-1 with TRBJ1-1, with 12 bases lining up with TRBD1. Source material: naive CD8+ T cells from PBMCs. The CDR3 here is CASSPWDRGRAFF. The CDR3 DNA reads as TGCGCCAGCAGCCCGTGGGACAGGGGGCGAGCTTTCTTT.